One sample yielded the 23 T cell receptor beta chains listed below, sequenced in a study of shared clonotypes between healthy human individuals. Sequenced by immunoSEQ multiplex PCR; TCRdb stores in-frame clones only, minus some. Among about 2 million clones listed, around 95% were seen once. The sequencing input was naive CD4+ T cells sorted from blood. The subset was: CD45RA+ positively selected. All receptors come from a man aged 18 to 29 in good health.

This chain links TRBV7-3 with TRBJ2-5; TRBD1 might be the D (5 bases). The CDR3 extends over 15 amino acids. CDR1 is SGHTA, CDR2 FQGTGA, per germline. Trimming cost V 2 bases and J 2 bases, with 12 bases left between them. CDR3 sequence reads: CASSLADSWQETQYF. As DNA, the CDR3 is TGTGCCAGCAGCTTAGCCGACAGTTGGCAAGAGACCCAGTACTTC.

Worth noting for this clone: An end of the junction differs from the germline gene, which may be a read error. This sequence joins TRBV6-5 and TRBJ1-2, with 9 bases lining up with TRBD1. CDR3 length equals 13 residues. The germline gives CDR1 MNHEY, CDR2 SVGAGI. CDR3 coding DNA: TGTGCCAGCAGTTACGGCGGGACAGGGACCGTCGCCTTC. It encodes CASSYGGTGTVAF.

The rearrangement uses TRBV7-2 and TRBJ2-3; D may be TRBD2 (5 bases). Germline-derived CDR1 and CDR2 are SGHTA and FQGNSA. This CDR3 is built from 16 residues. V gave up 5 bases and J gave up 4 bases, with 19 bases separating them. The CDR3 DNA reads TGTGCCAGCAGCCCACTTGGCGGGTTTGGGTCAGATACGCAGTATTTT. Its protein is CASSPLGGFGSDTQYF.

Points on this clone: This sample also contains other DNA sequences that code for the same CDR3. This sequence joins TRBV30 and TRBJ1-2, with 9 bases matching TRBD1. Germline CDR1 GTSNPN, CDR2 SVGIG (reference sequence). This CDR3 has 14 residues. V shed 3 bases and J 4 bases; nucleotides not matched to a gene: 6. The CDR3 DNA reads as TGTGCCTGGAGCCCGGGACAGGGAGGCTATGGCTACACCTTC. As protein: CAWSPGQGGYGYTF.

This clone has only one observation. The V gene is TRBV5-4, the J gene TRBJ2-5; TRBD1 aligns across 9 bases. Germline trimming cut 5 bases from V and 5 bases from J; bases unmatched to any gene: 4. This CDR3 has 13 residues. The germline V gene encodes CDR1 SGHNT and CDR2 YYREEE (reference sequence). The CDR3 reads CASSPDRGETQYF. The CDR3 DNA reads TGTGCCAGCAGTCCGGACAGGGGTGAGACCCAGTACTTC. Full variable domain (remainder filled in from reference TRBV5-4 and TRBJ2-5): ETGVTQSPTHLIKTRGQQVTLRCSSQSGHNTVSWYQQALGQGPQFIFQYYREEENGRGNFPPRFSGLQFPNYSSELNVNALELDDSALYLCASSPDRGETQYFGPGTRLLVL.

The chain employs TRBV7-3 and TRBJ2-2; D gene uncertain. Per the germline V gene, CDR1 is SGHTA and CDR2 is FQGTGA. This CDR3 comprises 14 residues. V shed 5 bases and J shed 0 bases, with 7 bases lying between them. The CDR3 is CASSKTTNTGELFF. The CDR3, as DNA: TGTGCCAGCAGCAAAACGACGAACACCGGGGAGCTGTTTTTT.

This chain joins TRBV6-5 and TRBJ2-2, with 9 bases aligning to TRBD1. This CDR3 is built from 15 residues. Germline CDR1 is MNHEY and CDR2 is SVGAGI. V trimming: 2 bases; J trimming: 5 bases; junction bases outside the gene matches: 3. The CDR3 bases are TGTGCCAGCAGTTACCTGGACAGGGGAACCGGGGAGCTGTTTTTT. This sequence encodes CASSYLDRGTGELFF.

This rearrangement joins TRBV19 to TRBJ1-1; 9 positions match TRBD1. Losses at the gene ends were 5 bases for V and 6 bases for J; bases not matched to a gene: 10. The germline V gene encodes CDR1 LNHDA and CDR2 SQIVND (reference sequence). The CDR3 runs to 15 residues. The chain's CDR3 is CASSDRPQGASEAFF. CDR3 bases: TGTGCCAGTAGTGACCGCCCACAGGGGGCTTCTGAAGCTTTCTTT. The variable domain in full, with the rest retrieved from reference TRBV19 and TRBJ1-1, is DGGITQSPKYLFRKEGQNVTLSCEQNLNHDAMYWYRQDPGQGLRLIYYSQIVNDFQKGDIAEGYSVSREKKESFPLTVTSAQKNPTAFYLCASSDRPQGASEAFFGQGTRLTVV.

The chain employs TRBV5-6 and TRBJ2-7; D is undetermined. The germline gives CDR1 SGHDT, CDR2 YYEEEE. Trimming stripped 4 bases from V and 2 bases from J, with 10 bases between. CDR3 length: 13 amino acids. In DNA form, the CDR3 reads TGTGCCAGCAGCGCCGGGCCCCCCTACGAGCAGTACTTC. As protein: CASSAGPPYEQYF.

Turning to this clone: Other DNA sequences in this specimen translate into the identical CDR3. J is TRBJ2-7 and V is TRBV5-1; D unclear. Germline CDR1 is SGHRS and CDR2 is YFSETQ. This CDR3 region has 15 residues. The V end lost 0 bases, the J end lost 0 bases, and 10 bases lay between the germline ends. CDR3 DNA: TGCGCCAGCAGCTTGGTTTCCGGTAGCTCCTACGAGCAGTACTTC. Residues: CASSLVSGSSYEQYF.

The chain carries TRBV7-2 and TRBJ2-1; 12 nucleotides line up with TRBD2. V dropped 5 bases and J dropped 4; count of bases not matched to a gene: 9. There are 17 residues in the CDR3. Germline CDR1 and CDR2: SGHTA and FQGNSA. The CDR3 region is CASSPIRLAGVYNEQFF. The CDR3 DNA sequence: TGTGCCAGCAGCCCTATCAGACTAGCGGGAGTATACAATGAGCAGTTCTTC.

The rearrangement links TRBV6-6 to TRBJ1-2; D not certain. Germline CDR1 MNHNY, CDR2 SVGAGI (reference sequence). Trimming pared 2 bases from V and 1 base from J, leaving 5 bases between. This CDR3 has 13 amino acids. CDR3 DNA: TGTGCCAGCAGTTACAGGAATAACTATGGCTACACCTTC. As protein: CASSYRNNYGYTF.

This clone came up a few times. CDR3 DNA sequence: TGTGCCAGCAGCTCCCGGACTAGCGCAGATACGCAGTATTTT. It encodes CASSSRTSADTQYF. The J gene is TRBJ2-3, the V gene TRBV11-2; 9 bases are shared with TRBD2. The CDR3 has 14 residues. In germline, CDR1 is SGHAT, CDR2 FQNNGV. With 4 bases clipped from V and 4 bases from J, the junction kept 3 bases outside the gene matches.

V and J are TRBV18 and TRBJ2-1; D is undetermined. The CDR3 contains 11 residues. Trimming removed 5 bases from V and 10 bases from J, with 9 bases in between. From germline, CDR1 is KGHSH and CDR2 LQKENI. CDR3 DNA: TGTGCCAGCTCAGGCGACACCGAGCAGTTCTTC. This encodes CASSGDTEQFF.

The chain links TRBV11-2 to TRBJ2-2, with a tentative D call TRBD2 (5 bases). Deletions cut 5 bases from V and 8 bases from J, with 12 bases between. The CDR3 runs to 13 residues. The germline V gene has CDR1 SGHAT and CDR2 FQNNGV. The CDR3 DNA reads TGTGCCAGCAGCCTACGGCGGGCAGGGGAGCTGTTTTTT. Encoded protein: CASSLRRAGELFF.

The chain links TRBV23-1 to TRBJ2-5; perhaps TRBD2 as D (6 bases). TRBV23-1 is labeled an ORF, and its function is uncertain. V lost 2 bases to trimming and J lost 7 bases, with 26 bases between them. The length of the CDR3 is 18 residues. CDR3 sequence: CASSQIGDIGTQNPTQYF. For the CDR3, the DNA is TGCGCCAGCAGTCAAATCGGGGATATCGGGACTCAAAACCCGACCCAGTACTTC.

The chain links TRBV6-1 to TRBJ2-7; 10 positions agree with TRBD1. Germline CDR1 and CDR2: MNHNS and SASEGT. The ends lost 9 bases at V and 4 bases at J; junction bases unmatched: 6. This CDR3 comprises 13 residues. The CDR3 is CASRDRGRYEQYF. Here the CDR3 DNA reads TGTGCCAGTAGGGACAGGGGTCGGTACGAGCAGTACTTC.

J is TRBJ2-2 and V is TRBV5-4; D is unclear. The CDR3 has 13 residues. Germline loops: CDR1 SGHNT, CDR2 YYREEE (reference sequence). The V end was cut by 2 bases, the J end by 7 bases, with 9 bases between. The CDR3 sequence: CASSFGPDGELFF. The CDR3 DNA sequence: TGTGCCAGCAGCTTCGGACCGGACGGGGAGCTGTTTTTT.

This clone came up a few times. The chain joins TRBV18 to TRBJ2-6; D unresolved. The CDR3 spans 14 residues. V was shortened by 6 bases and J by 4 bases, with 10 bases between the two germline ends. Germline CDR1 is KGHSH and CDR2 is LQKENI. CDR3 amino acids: CASSRTAGANVLTF. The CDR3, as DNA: TGTGCCAGCTCCCGGACGGCAGGGGCCAACGTCCTGACTTTC.

For the CDR3, the DNA is TGTGCCAGCAGCCTCTCGCTAGGGAACACTGAAGCTTTCTTT. It encodes CASSLSLGNTEAFF. The V and J genes are TRBV7-2 and TRBJ1-1; no reliable D call. CDR3 length: 14 residues. V lost 5 bases and J 1 base, leaving 11 bases between the germline ends. Germline V CDR1 and CDR2: SGHTA, FQGNSA.

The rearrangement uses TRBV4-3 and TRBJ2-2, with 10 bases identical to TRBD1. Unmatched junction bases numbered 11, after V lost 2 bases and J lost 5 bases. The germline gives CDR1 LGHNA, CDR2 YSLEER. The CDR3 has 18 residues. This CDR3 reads CASSQIIGDRGYTGELFF. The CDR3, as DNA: TGCGCCAGCAGCCAAATTATAGGGGACAGGGGTTATACCGGGGAGCTGTTTTTT.

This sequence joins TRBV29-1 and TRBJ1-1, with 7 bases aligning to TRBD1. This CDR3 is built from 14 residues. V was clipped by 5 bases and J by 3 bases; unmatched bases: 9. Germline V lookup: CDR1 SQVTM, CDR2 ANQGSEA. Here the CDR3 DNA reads TGCAGCGTTAGGGGGCGACATATGGACACTGAAGCTTTCTTT. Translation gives CSVRGRHMDTEAFF.

The CDR3: CAIGRGHSYEQYF. CDR3 DNA: TGTGCCATCGGGCGCGGACACTCCTACGAGCAGTACTTC. This sequence joins TRBV10-3 and TRBJ2-7; D is perhaps TRBD1 (5 bases). CDR3 length equals 13 residues. Between the trimmed V and J ends, which lost 8 bases and 0 bases, there was a span of 11 bases. Germline CDR1 and CDR2: ENHRY and SYGVKD.